One T cell receptor beta chain is described in this entry. Its antigen is unknown. Trimming took off 5 bases at V and 1 base at J, with 11 bases between the two ends. CDR1 is SGHTA, CDR2 FQGTGA, per germline. The CDR3 loop spans 14 amino acids. Method: immunoSEQ multiplex PCR; TCRdb's copy keeps in-frame clones and lacks some. The table has approximately 1,800 clones, 68% seen once. This record comes from a study of Tregs in tolerant kidney transplant recipients. General study points: Tregs expanded with activated donor B cells seemed most donor-specific. Biological reproducibility was not directly addressed in this study. Validation in larger populations is needed because few patients were studied.

J is TRBJ1-1 and V is TRBV7-3; D is unclear. Input material: CD8+ T cells from blood cultured with allogeneic cells. The sequence was obtained from a human donor in good health. CDR3 loop: CASSPLGGNTEAFF. The CDR3 nucleotides read TGTGCCAGCAGCCCGCTGGGTGGGAACACTGAAGCTTTCTTT.